This TCR beta chain was profiled in a study of vaccination and CD4 T cells after COVID-19. Study as a whole: The stimulating agents, overlapping spike peptides, came from SARS-CoV-2, HCoV-NL63, HCoV-OC43 and HCoV-229E.

The treatment was: roughly ten-day PBMC culture with coronavirus spike peptide pools or control peptides (ViraFEST assay). The collection of CD4+ T cells from the unexposed donor took place before the COVID-19 pandemic (2011-2018). The germline V gene encodes CDR1 SGHAT and CDR2 FQNNGV. V gave up 0 bases and J gave up 6 bases; unmatched junction bases: 4. The CDR3 sequence is 15 residues long. Once obtained from cultured CD4+ T cells, the DNA was sequenced using the Oncomine TCR Beta short-read assay. TCRdb processed the PCR reads anew with MiXCR; each CDR3 protein has one entry. The repertoire has about 6,600 distinct CDR3 sequences, 29% of them found once; the top ten carry approximately 33%. As to this clonotype: The antigen remains unidentified.

The TCR was taken from a human donor in good health. This chain links TRBV11-2 with TRBJ2-3, with 9 bases identical to TRBD1. The sample was CD4+ T cells from blood, cultured in vitro. Written as DNA, the CDR3 is TGTGCCAGCAGCTTAGAGGGGACAGGGATGGATACGCAGTATTTT. This gives the protein CASSLEGTGMDTQYF.